These T cell receptor beta chains were read from a single sample in a study of T cells after yellow fever vaccination. TCRdb ran MiXCR on the 5' RACE reads and lists one entry per CDR3 protein. The sample lists about 220,000 distinct CDR3 sequences, approximately 3.2% seen once, with around 3.2% in the top ten. The starting material was CD4+ T cells sorted from PBMCs, obtained 10 days after the yellow fever booster vaccination. All receptors derive from a man younger than 35 who received the YFV17D yellow fever vaccine. Both conserved end residues are part of each CDR3. The D gene is left open where the match is weak. Where a row states a size, it is once, few, many or the class of an expanded clone; other rows omit it.

v_call: TRBV7-3
j_call: TRBJ2-1
d_call: TRBD2
clone_size: -
cdr3_aa: CASSPAPSQRGNEQFF
cdr3_nt: TGTGCCAGCAGCCCCGCCCCCTCCCAGCGGGGCAATGAGCAGTTCTTC

v_call: TRBV12-3/TRBV12-4
j_call: TRBJ2-2
d_call: -
clone_size: many
cdr3_aa: CASSLSQTGELFF
cdr3_nt: TGTGCCAGCAGTTTGTCACAGACCGGGGAGCTGTTTTTT

v_call: TRBV5-1
j_call: TRBJ1-4
d_call: -
clone_size: many
cdr3_aa: CASSLTGTPNEKLFF
cdr3_nt: TGCGCCAGCAGCTTGACCGGGACACCAAATGAAAAACTGTTTTTT

v_call: TRBV24-1
j_call: TRBJ2-5
d_call: -
clone_size: -
cdr3_aa: CATSDANQETQYF
cdr3_nt: TGTGCCACCAGTGATGCTAATCAAGAGACCCAGTACTTC

v_call: TRBV2
j_call: TRBJ1-5
d_call: -
clone_size: many
cdr3_aa: CASSEGQSHYQPQHF
cdr3_nt: TGTGCCAGCAGTGAAGGGCAGAGCCACTATCAGCCCCAGCATTTT

v_call: TRBV2
j_call: TRBJ2-5
d_call: -
clone_size: few
cdr3_aa: CVSGVLETQYF
cdr3_nt: TGTGTCTCGGGGGTACTGGAGACCCAGTACTTC

v_call: TRBV2
j_call: TRBJ2-2
d_call: -
clone_size: many
cdr3_aa: CASSDPATSGGTGELFF
cdr3_nt: TGTGCCAGCAGTGACCCGGCTACTAGTGGCGGGACCGGGGAGCTGTTTTTT

v_call: TRBV3-1
j_call: TRBJ1-2
d_call: -
clone_size: few
cdr3_aa: CASSQGQGWDGYTF
cdr3_nt: TGTGCCAGCAGCCAAGGGCAGGGTTGGGATGGCTACACCTTC

v_call: TRBV29-1
j_call: TRBJ2-1
d_call: TRBD1
clone_size: many
cdr3_aa: CSVHRQGRTWEQFF
cdr3_nt: TGCAGCGTCCACCGACAGGGGCGAACATGGGAGCAGTTCTTC

v_call: TRBV2
j_call: TRBJ1-6
d_call: TRBD1
clone_size: few
cdr3_aa: CASSVQGLDSPLHF
cdr3_nt: TGTGCCAGCAGTGTACAGGGGTTGGATTCACCCCTCCACTTT

v_call: TRBV21-1
j_call: TRBJ2-2
d_call: -
clone_size: many
cdr3_aa: CASSPSAQGNTGELFF
cdr3_nt: TGTGCCAGCAGCCCCTCGGCGCAGGGGAACACCGGGGAGCTGTTTTTT

v_call: TRBV4-1
j_call: TRBJ2-2
d_call: -
clone_size: many
cdr3_aa: CASSPPGLNTGELFF
cdr3_nt: TGCGCCAGCAGCCCGCCAGGTCTGAACACCGGGGAGCTGTTTTTT

v_call: TRBV5-1
j_call: TRBJ1-2
d_call: -
clone_size: many
cdr3_aa: CASSRPIGDNYGYTF
cdr3_nt: TGCGCCAGCAGCCGACCTATTGGGGACAACTATGGCTACACCTTC

v_call: TRBV18
j_call: TRBJ1-2
d_call: -
clone_size: -
cdr3_aa: CASSPFNGNYGYTF
cdr3_nt: TGTGCCAGCTCACCATTTAACGGAAACTATGGCTACACCTTC

v_call: TRBV4-3
j_call: TRBJ1-4
d_call: -
clone_size: many
cdr3_aa: CASSQTGRTNEKLFF
cdr3_nt: TGCGCCAGCAGCCAAACGGGGCGAACTAATGAAAAACTGTTTTTT

v_call: TRBV20-1
j_call: TRBJ1-5
d_call: -
clone_size: few
cdr3_aa: CSARDGGRAFNQPQHF
cdr3_nt: TGCAGTGCTAGAGATGGTGGCAGGGCCTTCAATCAGCCCCAGCATTTT

v_call: TRBV9
j_call: TRBJ2-1
d_call: -
clone_size: few
cdr3_aa: CASSVVGTQQFF
cdr3_nt: TGTGCCAGCAGCGTAGTAGGGACACAGCAGTTCTTC

v_call: TRBV19
j_call: TRBJ1-5
d_call: TRBD1
clone_size: many
cdr3_aa: CASSVGQALNQPQHF
cdr3_nt: TGTGCCAGTAGTGTCGGACAGGCTCTAAATCAGCCCCAGCATTTT

v_call: TRBV2
j_call: TRBJ1-6
d_call: TRBD1
clone_size: few
cdr3_aa: CASLRDRQNSPLHF
cdr3_nt: TGTGCCAGCCTCCGGGACAGGCAGAATTCACCCCTCCACTTT

v_call: TRBV4-3
j_call: TRBJ1-1
d_call: -
clone_size: few
cdr3_aa: CASSQGGRVKSTEAFF
cdr3_nt: TGCGCCAGCAGCCAAGGGGGGCGCGTTAAATCGACTGAAGCTTTCTTT

v_call: TRBV28
j_call: TRBJ2-3
d_call: -
clone_size: many
cdr3_aa: CASSTLTGLTDTQYF
cdr3_nt: TGTGCCAGCAGCACTCTTACGGGCCTCACAGATACGCAGTATTTT

v_call: TRBV6-5
j_call: TRBJ2-2
d_call: -
clone_size: many
cdr3_aa: CASRGTVYTGELFF
cdr3_nt: TGTGCCAGCAGGGGGACGGTGTACACCGGGGAGCTGTTTTTT

v_call: TRBV2
j_call: TRBJ2-5
d_call: -
clone_size: many
cdr3_aa: CASSGQIQETQYF
cdr3_nt: TGTGCCAGCAGCGGGCAGATCCAAGAGACCCAGTACTTC

v_call: TRBV15
j_call: TRBJ1-5
d_call: -
clone_size: -
cdr3_aa: CATSRALREGDSQPQHF
cdr3_nt: TGTGCCACCAGCAGAGCATTACGAGAGGGAGACTCACAGCCCCAGCATTTT

v_call: TRBV19
j_call: TRBJ1-5
d_call: TRBD1
clone_size: many
cdr3_aa: CASSTRGRRDQPQHF
cdr3_nt: TGTGCCAGTAGTACCAGGGGGCGCCGGGATCAGCCCCAGCATTTT

v_call: TRBV20-1
j_call: TRBJ2-1
d_call: -
clone_size: many
cdr3_aa: CRMKGKSSYNEQFF
cdr3_nt: TGCAGAATGAAGGGCAAGAGCTCCTACAATGAGCAGTTCTTC

v_call: TRBV9
j_call: TRBJ1-1
d_call: -
clone_size: -
cdr3_aa: CASSKGEKNTEAFF
cdr3_nt: TGTGCCAGCAGCAAGGGGGAGAAGAACACTGAAGCTTTCTTT

v_call: TRBV12-3/TRBV12-4
j_call: TRBJ1-1
d_call: TRBD1
clone_size: -
cdr3_aa: CASSPVLGGARGTEAFF
cdr3_nt: TGTGCCAGCAGTCCGGTTTTAGGGGGCGCGAGGGGCACTGAAGCTTTCTTT

v_call: TRBV5-6
j_call: TRBJ2-5
d_call: -
clone_size: many
cdr3_aa: CASSWEVGGQTQYF
cdr3_nt: TGTGCCAGCAGCTGGGAAGTTGGGGGCCAGACCCAGTACTTC

v_call: TRBV18
j_call: TRBJ1-6
d_call: -
clone_size: many
cdr3_aa: CASQDRDNSPLHF
cdr3_nt: TGTGCCAGCCAGGACAGAGATAATTCACCCCTCCACTTT

v_call: TRBV11-2
j_call: TRBJ2-2
d_call: -
clone_size: few
cdr3_aa: CASSRGAYTGELFF
cdr3_nt: TGTGCCAGCAGCCGCGGGGCGTACACCGGGGAGCTGTTTTTT

v_call: TRBV7-2
j_call: TRBJ2-1
d_call: TRBD2
clone_size: many
cdr3_aa: CASSFLVAGGRSNEQFF
cdr3_nt: TGTGCCAGCAGCTTTCTTGTAGCGGGGGGCCGCTCAAATGAGCAGTTCTTC

v_call: TRBV5-1
j_call: TRBJ2-2
d_call: -
clone_size: -
cdr3_aa: CASSFGSNRGPGELFF
cdr3_nt: TGCGCCAGCAGCTTCGGGAGTAACAGGGGACCCGGGGAGCTGTTTTTT

v_call: TRBV7-9
j_call: TRBJ2-2
d_call: -
clone_size: many
cdr3_aa: CASSLGRGPNTGELFF
cdr3_nt: TGTGCCAGCAGCCTGGGCCGGGGACCGAACACCGGGGAGCTGTTTTTT

v_call: TRBV7-2
j_call: TRBJ1-5
d_call: TRBD1
clone_size: -
cdr3_aa: CASSPDRVQPQHF
cdr3_nt: TGTGCCAGCAGCCCCGACAGGGTTCAGCCCCAGCATTTT

v_call: TRBV2
j_call: TRBJ1-4
d_call: -
clone_size: -
cdr3_aa: CASSGTDEKLFF
cdr3_nt: TGTGCCAGCAGTGGGACAGATGAAAAACTGTTTTTT

v_call: TRBV7-8
j_call: TRBJ2-1
d_call: -
clone_size: many
cdr3_aa: CASNLALSARGQFF
cdr3_nt: TGTGCCAGCAACCTGGCCTTGAGCGCCCGGGGGCAGTTCTTC

v_call: TRBV18
j_call: TRBJ1-5
d_call: -
clone_size: -
cdr3_aa: CASSPSNVNQPQHF
cdr3_nt: TGTGCCAGCTCACCATCCAACGTAAATCAGCCCCAGCATTTT

v_call: TRBV29-1
j_call: TRBJ2-5
d_call: TRBD1
clone_size: -
cdr3_aa: CSASDRGRDETQYF
cdr3_nt: TGCAGCGCTTCCGACAGGGGGCGCGATGAGACCCAGTACTTC

v_call: TRBV5-1
j_call: TRBJ1-3
d_call: -
clone_size: -
cdr3_aa: CASSLQVNSGNTIYF
cdr3_nt: TGCGCCAGCAGCTTACAGGTTAACTCTGGAAACACCATATATTTT

v_call: TRBV11-2
j_call: TRBJ2-1
d_call: TRBD2
clone_size: many
cdr3_aa: CASSLGLAAADEQFF
cdr3_nt: TGTGCCAGCAGCTTGGGACTAGCGGCGGCGGATGAGCAGTTCTTC

v_call: TRBV4-1
j_call: TRBJ2-1
d_call: -
clone_size: many
cdr3_aa: CASSQDLQGREQFF
cdr3_nt: TGCGCCAGCAGCCAAGATTTACAAGGGCGGGAGCAGTTCTTC